The sequence of this TCR beta chain was determined in a study of CD8 T cells in Susac syndrome. This CDR3 has 16 residues. The germline V and J ends were trimmed by 3 bases and 1 base, with 15 bases remaining between them. Germline assignment: CDR1 LNHDA and CDR2 SQIVND (reference sequence). An amount of RNA that ranged from about 0.45 to 1 ug was reverse transcribed with random hexamers. TCRdb reprocessed the immunoSEQ multiplex PCR reads with MiXCR, giving one entry per CDR3 protein. In the table there are 160,000 or so distinct CDR3 sequences, 94% of which are singletons. The V gene is TRBV19, the J gene TRBJ1-2; D possibly corresponds to TRBD1 (6 bases). The sample was CD4+ T cells from PBMCs. This receptor was obtained from a human donor with multiple sclerosis. CDR3 DNA sequence: TGTGCCAGTAGTATGGCAGGGGCGAGCTATAACTATGGCTACACCTTC. Protein sequence: CASSMAGASYNYGYTF.